This TCR beta chain was identified during a study of T cell repertoires in cytomegalovirus infection. J gave up 6 bases and V 6 bases, and 23 bases lay outside the gene matches. The CDR3 consists of 20 residues. Overall study results and limits: HLA-C-restricted CMV-specific TCR beta clonotypes were dominant in the ex vivo response. Cumulative frequency (of public TCR beta family members) identified carriers of CMV plus the relevant HLA.

In this sample, this clonotype turned up a few times. As yet, its antigen is unknown. TCRdb reprocessed the reads with MiXCR, giving one entry per CDR3 protein. The sample holds about 770,000 distinct CDR3 sequences, 29% seen once. Sequences were derived from cultured CD8+ T cells from PBMCs, sampled from culture after CMV antigen stimulation. This receptor was identified in a human donor in good health (CMV status not recorded). Some clones in this sample may be carry-over from other donors' samples. V and J are TRBV12-3 or TRBV12-4 and TRBJ2-1; 10 bases are a match to TRBD1. This CDR3 is CASRQPGQGCRRDISNEQFF. The DNA for the CDR3 is TGTGCCAGCAGGCAGCCGGGACAGGGGTGTAGGCGGGACATCAGCAATGAGCAGTTCTTC.